This TCR beta chain was sequenced for a study of T cells expressing NK-cell markers. Overall study: Source material for TCR beta repertoires consisted of sorted CD3+CD56+NKG2C+, CD3+CD56+NKG2C- and CD3+CD56-NKG2C+ T cells. General study points: In a handful of donors, these clonotypes also led the CD3+CD56-NKG2C+ fraction. Dominant NKG2C+ clonotypes made up about 1.0-7.0% of CD8+ T cells in roughly six donors.

Reprocessing the 5' RACE reads, TCRdb reports a single entry for every CDR3 protein and omits DNA. Its table lists over 250,000 distinct CDR3 sequences. This CDR3 has 19 residues. The V gene's germline CDR1 is DFQATT and CDR2 SNEGSKA (reference sequence). Regarding this clonotype: The target antigen is unknown.

What was sequenced was blood T cells: a sorted CD56 or NKG2C T cell subset, CD4+ or CD8+ T cells, or bulk PBMC T cells (not recorded which). The origin of this receptor is a woman aged 18-69 years in good health. The rearrangement uses TRBV20-1 and TRBJ2-1; checking the TCRdb D call of TRBD2 is not possible without DNA. The CDR3 spells CSARDFGGTTASSYNEQFF.